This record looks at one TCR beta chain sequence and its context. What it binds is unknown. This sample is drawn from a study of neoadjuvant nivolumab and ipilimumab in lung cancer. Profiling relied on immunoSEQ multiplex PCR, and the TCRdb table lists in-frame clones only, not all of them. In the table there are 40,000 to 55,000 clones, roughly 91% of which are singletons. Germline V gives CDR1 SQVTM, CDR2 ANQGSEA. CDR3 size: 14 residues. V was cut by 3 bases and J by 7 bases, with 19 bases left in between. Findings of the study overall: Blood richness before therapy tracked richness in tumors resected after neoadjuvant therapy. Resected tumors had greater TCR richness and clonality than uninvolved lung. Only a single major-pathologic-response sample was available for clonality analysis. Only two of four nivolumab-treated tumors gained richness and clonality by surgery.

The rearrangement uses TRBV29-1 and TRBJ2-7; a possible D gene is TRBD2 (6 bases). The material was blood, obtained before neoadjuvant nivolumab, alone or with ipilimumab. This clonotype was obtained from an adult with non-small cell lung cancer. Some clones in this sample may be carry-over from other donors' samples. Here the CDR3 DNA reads TGCAGCGTTGATTGGGGGGTCCCGGGGGTAGAGCAGTACTTC. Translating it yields CSVDWGVPGVEQYF.